This TCR beta chain was sequenced in a study of control samples from healthy donors and cancer patients. The method was immunoSEQ multiplex PCR; TCRdb's version includes in-frame clones alone and lacks a portion of them. In the table there are 110,000 to 150,000 clones, around 94% of which are singletons. This CDR3 region has 15 residues. The ends were cut back, 1 base at V and 5 bases at J, with 15 bases in the middle. Germline CDR1 reads SGDLS; CDR2 reads YYNGEE. The sequence was collected from a man in his forties in good health. V and J are TRBV9 and TRBJ1-1, with D unresolved. Sequencing was done on a sample of blood. The CDR3 nucleotides read TGTGCCAGCAGCGTAAGCTTGAGAAGGGAAACTGAAGCTTTCTTT. Amino acid sequence: CASSVSLRRETEAFF.